A selection of T cell receptor beta chains follows, all from one sample in a study of blood T cells in healthy people across ages. MiXCR was run by TCRdb on the 5' RACE reads, yielding one entry per CDR3 protein. The data contain 1.2 million to 1.5 million distinct CDR3 sequences, roughly 40% of them singletons. The material sequenced was blood. These receptors were taken from a woman under 30 in good health. Each CDR3 is given without its conserved first and last residue.

TRBJ2-7	TRBV11-2	ASSKGGLAGEQY
TRBJ2-2	TRBV11-1	ASSLRYPGRVGGELF
TRBJ2-1	TRBV4-2	ASSQEIGPAGEQF
NA	TRBV5-1	ASSGYRGAIGEQY
TRBJ2-7	TRBV25-1	ASSEGERGIFEQY
TRBJ2-5	TRBV20-1	SARDNRGGETQY
TRBJ2-1	TRBV24-1	ATSDPKAVNNEQF
TRBJ2-3	TRBV6-1	ASSGPRRADTQY
TRBJ2-1	TRBV20-1	SAILRAGVSYNEQF
TRBJ2-3	TRBV27	ASSYRETSGTDTQY
TRBJ2-7	TRBV12-3/TRBV12-4	ASTLDRDSYEQY
TRBJ2-3	TRBV15	ATGVATDTQY
TRBJ1-4	TRBV12-3/TRBV12-4	ASSVLANEKLF
TRBJ1-5	TRBV27	ASSLSMGGGNQPQH
TRBJ2-1	TRBV5-1	ASSLRTSGDNEQF
TRBJ1-6	TRBV20-1	SAQLEGRNSPLH
TRBJ1-2	TRBV12-3/TRBV12-4	ASSALTTGGADGYT
TRBJ2-3	TRBV6-6	ASSYGGTIDTQY
TRBJ2-1	TRBV3-1	ASSLRRDRSHEQF
TRBJ2-3	TRBV12-3/TRBV12-4	ASSFSTADTQY
TRBJ2-5	TRBV27	ASSFYRGRGETQY
TRBJ2-5	TRBV7-8	ASSLPGLASNEQY
TRBJ1-2	TRBV6-5	ASRPSLGNYGYT
TRBJ2-1	TRBV9	ASSVVGTGINEQF
TRBJ1-2	TRBV20-1	SANGGSWGYT